The rows below give T cell receptor beta chains drawn from one sample of a study of blood T cell repertoires in COVID-19. Clones were sequenced by immunoSEQ multiplex PCR, and TCRdb holds only the in-frame ones, with some missing. This sample carries about 130,000 clones, 70% to 85% of them seen once, and the ten largest clones take 3% to 3.5%. Sequencing used peripheral blood. These receptors originate from a woman aged 80 or over with acute or convalescent COVID-19. The CDR3 runs from the conserved cysteine through the conserved F or W. The D gene is left open where the match is weak. Part of the rows lack a size; the others show once, few, many or a class for expanded clones.

TRBV25-1	-	-	TRBJ2-2	TGTGCCAGCAGTGCCCCGGGGACACTGAACACCGGGGAGCTGTTTTTT	CASSAPGTLNTGELFF
TRBV5-6	-	-	TRBJ2-7	TGTGCCAGCAGTTTTCGCACCCCGGGGAGAAGCTACGAGCAGTACTTC	CASSFRTPGRSYEQYF
TRBV5-1	few	TRBD1	TRBJ2-7	TGCGCCAGCAGCCCAGGGGGCAGGGGGCCGATTAAGAACTCCTACGAGCAGTACTTC	CASSPGGRGPIKNSYEQYF
TRBV7-2	-	TRBD1	TRBJ1-6	TGTGCCAGCAGCTACCCGGGACAGCCGTCAAATTCACCCCTCCACTTT	CASSYPGQPSNSPLHF
TRBV6-5	once	TRBD1	TRBJ2-7	TGTGCCAGCAACCCGGGACAGAGCTACGAGCAGTACTTC	CASNPGQSYEQYF
TRBV5-6	-	TRBD1	TRBJ2-5	TGTGCCAGCAGCTTTACAGGGGCCCAAGAGACCCAGTACTTC	CASSFTGAQETQYF
TRBV6-2/TRBV6-3	-	TRBD2	TRBJ2-7	TGTGCCAGCAGTCCCCTAGCGGGGGAAACCTACGAGCAGTACTTC	CASSPLAGETYEQYF
TRBV4-3	-	-	TRBJ2-1	TGCGCCAGCAGCCAAGATCACCGGGAGCAGTTCTTC	CASSQDHREQFF
TRBV18	few	-	TRBJ1-2	TGTGCCAGCTCGACAATCAATGGGAACTATGGCTACACCTTC	CASSTINGNYGYTF
TRBV15	once	TRBD1	TRBJ1-4	TGTGCCACCAGCAGGATAGGACAGGGAAGTGAAAAACTGTTTTTT	CATSRIGQGSEKLFF
TRBV4-1	-	-	TRBJ1-1	TGCGCCAGCAGCCCACCACAGGGTACAAGGAACACTGAAGCTTTCTTT	CASSPPQGTRNTEAFF
TRBV19	-	TRBD1	TRBJ1-1	TGTGCCAGTAAGGCACAGGGGGCACAAGGAACTGAAGCTTTCTTT	CASKAQGAQGTEAFF
TRBV18	few	TRBD2	TRBJ2-1	TGTGCCAGCTCACCACAGGGAGGGAGCAATGAGCAGTTCTTC	CASSPQGGSNEQFF
TRBV7-9	-	-	TRBJ1-1	TGTGCCAGCAGCTTGTTAGTCTACGATAACACTGAAGCTTTCTTT	CASSLLVYDNTEAFF
TRBV12-3/TRBV12-4	-	TRBD1	TRBJ2-7	TGTGCCAGCAGTCCCGGACAGGTCCTGGGGCAGTACTTC	CASSPGQVLGQYF
TRBV11-1	-	-	TRBJ2-6	TGTGCCAGCAGCTTAGTGTTACAGGCACAGGACGTCCTGACTTTC	CASSLVLQAQDVLTF
TRBV4-1	few	TRBD2	TRBJ2-7	TGCGCCAGCAGCCCAGGACTAGCGGGGGTCTCCTACGAGCAGTACTTC	CASSPGLAGVSYEQYF